The 5 T cell receptor beta chains reported below all come from one sample, sequenced in a study of blood T cell repertoires in COVID-19. Sequencing used immunoSEQ multiplex PCR; TCRdb keeps in-frame clones, though not all of them. The sample lists about 190,000 clones, around 86% seen once, with approximately 6.7% in the top ten. Sequenced material: peripheral blood. The receptors here all came from a man between 35 and 55 years old with acute or convalescent COVID-19.

V and J are TRBV7-6 and TRBJ1-4; 10 bases are shared with TRBD1. J gave up 2 bases and V 5 bases, and 2 bases lay outside the gene matches. Germline CDR1 reads SGHVS; CDR2 reads FNYEAQ. This CDR3 comprises 15 residues. The chain's CDR3 is CASSLTGGTNEKLFF. The CDR3 coding sequence is TGTGCCAGCAGCCTGACAGGGGGCACTAATGAAAAACTGTTTTTT. The full variable domain, with the rest looked up from reference TRBV7-6 and TRBJ1-4, is GAGVSQSPRYKVTKRGQDVALRCDPISGHVSLYWYRQALGQGPEFLTYFNYEAQQDKSGLPNDRFSAERPEGSISTLTIQRTEQRDSAMYRCASSLTGGTNEKLFFGSGTQLSVL.

This clone was counted between two and nine times. The V call is TRBV5-1, the J call TRBJ1-2, with TRBD1 as a possible D gene (5 bases). Per germline, CDR1 SGHRS and CDR2 YFSETQ. Between the trimmed V and J ends, which lost 0 bases and 8 bases, there was a span of 14 bases. This CDR3 spans 14 amino acids. The CDR3 DNA follows: TGCGCCAGCAGCTTGGGGGGCCAGGGTACGGGCTACACCTTC. Translation: CASSLGGQGTGYTF.

This rearrangement joins TRBV18 to TRBJ1-1; a weak D match, TRBD1 (6 bases). The CDR3 contains 16 residues. Germline assignment: CDR1 KGHSH and CDR2 LQKENI. V was trimmed by 0 bases and J by 4 bases, leaving 15 bases between them. CDR3 loop: CASSPPGTGRITEAFF. The CDR3 DNA reads TGTGCCAGCTCACCACCGGGAACAGGGCGGATCACTGAAGCTTTCTTT.

The chain couples TRBV6-1 to TRBJ1-3; D is undetermined. V lost 0 bases, J lost 0 bases, and 9 bases lay in between. The CDR3 covers 16 residues. Germline CDR1 is MNHNS and CDR2 is SASEGT. For the CDR3, the DNA is TGTGCCAGCAGTGAAGCCCCGCTACTCTCTGGAAACACCATATATTTT. Amino acids: CASSEAPLLSGNTIYF.

The rearrangement links TRBV30 to TRBJ1-5; D not certain. Germline V gene lookup returns CDR1 GTSNPN and CDR2 SVGIG (reference sequence). V lost 0 bases and J lost 1, with 7 bases in between. The CDR3 is made up of 14 amino acids. CDR3 loop: CAWSVTVSNQPQHF. CDR3 DNA: TGTGCCTGGAGTGTAACAGTCAGCAATCAGCCCCAGCATTTT.